The 15 T cell receptor beta chains in this list originate from one sample, sequenced in a study of early T cells in non-severe SARS-CoV-2 infection. TCRdb processed the 5' RACE reads anew with MiXCR; each CDR3 protein has one entry. Counted here are some 64,000 distinct CDR3 sequences, roughly 18% occurring once; the ten biggest clones make up about 8.4%. The sequencing used whole blood, collected at baseline. The receptor set was obtained from an adult who was a healthcare worker with PCR-confirmed SARS-CoV-2 infection or an uninfected control (not recorded which).

The chain is built from TRBV30 and TRBJ1-6; 7 nucleotides align to TRBD1. Germline loops: CDR1 GTSNPN, CDR2 SVGIG (reference sequence). The junction had 4 bases not matched to a gene; V was cut back by 4 bases and J by 7 bases. The CDR3 extends over 13 amino acids. CDR3 in DNA: TGTGCCTGGAAAGGGACAGCCAATTCACCCCTCCACTTT. It translates to CAWKGTANSPLHF. Drawing the rest from reference TRBV30 and TRBJ1-6, the complete variable domain is SQTIHQWPATLVQPVGSPLSLECTVEGTSNPNLYWYRQAAGRGLQLLFYSVGIGQISSEVPQNLSASRPQDRQFILSSKKLLLSDSGFYLCAWKGTANSPLHFGNGTRLTVT.

This clonotype was seen a few times. V gene TRBV2 combines with J gene TRBJ2-1, with no clear D. The CDR3 contains 13 residues. Looked up from germline, CDR1 is SNHLY and CDR2 is FYNNEI. V was shortened by 1 base and J by 4 bases, with 5 bases between the two germline ends. In nucleotides, the CDR3 is TGTGCCAGCAGTGAAGTAAGATACAATGAGCAGTTCTTC. Its translation is CASSEVRYNEQFF.

This clonotype has more than one count but fewer than ten. This sequence joins TRBV6-5 and TRBJ1-5; 8 bases line up with TRBD1. The CDR3 extends over 20 amino acids. The germline V gene has CDR1 MNHEY and CDR2 SVGAGI. Losses at the gene ends were 2 bases for V and 2 bases for J; bases not matched to a gene: 17. The CDR3 here is CASSYPDKDREEMGNQPQHF. DNA for the CDR3: TGTGCCAGCAGTTACCCCGACAAGGACAGGGAAGAAATGGGCAATCAGCCCCAGCATTTT.

The sample holds a few counts of this clonotype. The CDR3 loop reads CASSLGIGQGQPQHF. CDR3 sequence (DNA): TGTGCCAGCAGCTTAGGTATCGGACAGGGACAGCCCCAGCATTTT. This rearrangement joins TRBV7-2 to TRBJ1-5; 8 positions agree with TRBD1. There are 15 residues in the CDR3. V shed 1 base and J 7 bases; nucleotides not matched to a gene: 6. The germline gives CDR1 SGHTA, CDR2 FQGNSA.

This rearrangement joins TRBV6-5 to TRBJ1-1, with D tentatively TRBD1 (6 bases). CDR3 size: 13 residues. Germline loops: CDR1 MNHEY, CDR2 SVGAGI. V lost 6 bases to trimming and J lost 6 bases, with 14 bases between them. The CDR3 spells CASSRTGFAEAFF. In nucleotides, the CDR3 is TGTGCCAGCAGCCGCACAGGGTTCGCTGAAGCTTTCTTT.

This clonotype has only a few counts. This chain links TRBV11-2 with TRBJ2-3; D not certain. Germline V gives CDR1 SGHAT, CDR2 FQNNGV. Trimming took off 3 bases at V and 2 bases at J, with 3 bases between the two ends. The CDR3 runs 12 residues. The CDR3 DNA is TGTGCCAGCAGCTTCCCCACAGATACGCAGTATTTT. Amino acid sequence: CASSFPTDTQYF.

This clonotype was detected a few times. V and J are TRBV14 and TRBJ1-5; D unresolved. V was pared by 2 bases and J by 2 bases, with 16 bases between. The CDR3 totals 17 residues. Germline V gene data show CDR1 as SGHDN and CDR2 as FVKESK. CDR3 loop: CASSQRVYCRGNQPQHF. CDR3 nucleotide sequence: TGTGCCAGCAGCCAAAGGGTTTACTGTCGGGGCAATCAGCCCCAGCATTTT.

This clonotype was seen only a few times. DNA of the CDR3: TGCAGTGCTAACCGGGGGCGGACTCGGGGAGAGCAGTACTTC. It translates to CSANRGRTRGEQYF. The rearrangement joins TRBV20-1 to TRBJ2-7; either TRBD1 or TRBD2 may fit D (6 bases each). Germline V lookup: CDR1 DFQATT, CDR2 SNEGSKA (reference sequence). The CDR3 has 14 amino acids. The ends were cut back, 4 bases at V and 7 bases at J, with 20 bases in the middle.

CDR3 sequence: CSVERGGTQETQYF. CDR3 bases: TGCAGCGTTGAACGAGGTGGTACGCAGGAGACCCAGTACTTC. The rearrangement uses TRBV29-1 and TRBJ2-5; D is unclear. In germline, CDR1 is SQVTM, CDR2 ANQGSEA. The CDR3 has 14 residues. V lost 2 bases, J lost 5 bases, and 15 bases lay in between.

V usage is TRBV6-5 and J usage is TRBJ2-7; a weak D match, TRBD2 (5 bases). V was clipped by 6 bases and J by 2 bases, with 14 bases between them. Germline V CDR1 and CDR2: MNHEY, SVGAGI. This CDR3 contains 14 residues. CDR3: CASSSGYGAYEQYF. CDR3 nucleotides: TGTGCCAGCAGCTCGGGATACGGAGCCTACGAGCAGTACTTC.

There are a few counts of this clonotype. The chain links TRBV19 to TRBJ1-5; 7 bases are a match to TRBD1. From germline, CDR1 is LNHDA and CDR2 SQIVND (reference sequence). The CDR3 loop spans 16 amino acids. V was pared by 8 bases and J by 8 bases, with 18 bases of the junction left unmatched. CDR3 coding DNA: TGTGCCAGTGAAAAGGAGACAGGGTATGGTATTGAGCCCCAGCATTTT. Its translation: CASEKETGYGIEPQHF.

This clonotype came up a few times. V and J are TRBV4-1 and TRBJ2-1; 7 bases fit TRBD1. J gave up 4 bases and V 0 bases, and 6 bases lay outside the gene matches. There are 16 residues in the CDR3. CDR1 and CDR2 (germline): MGHRA, YSYEKL. The CDR3: CASSQEPGQRYNEQFF. CDR3 in DNA: TGCGCCAGCAGCCAAGAACCGGGACAGCGGTACAATGAGCAGTTCTTC.

The rearrangement links TRBV7-9 to TRBJ2-5; 8 nucleotides agree with TRBD1. The CDR3 sequence is 14 residues long. Per germline, CDR1 SEHNR and CDR2 FQNEAQ (reference sequence). V shed 5 bases and J 4 bases; nucleotides not matched to a gene: 6. The DNA of the CDR3 is TGTGCCAGCAGCGAACGGACAGGGAGAGAGACCCAGTACTTC. This sequence encodes CASSERTGRETQYF.

The chain employs TRBV11-2 and TRBJ2-3; TRBD2 is a possible D gene (5 bases). Germline V gene sequence: CDR1 SGHAT, CDR2 FQNNGV. The length of the CDR3 is 14 residues. V lost 4 bases to trimming and J lost 3 bases, with 11 bases between them. The CDR3 nucleotides are TGTGCCAGCAGCTCCCCGACTATTACAGATACGCAGTATTTT. This codes for CASSSPTITDTQYF.

This chain links TRBV7-2 with TRBJ1-1; no clear D. The V and J ends lost 5 bases and 7 bases respectively, with 14 bases between them. Germline V gives CDR1 SGHTA, CDR2 FQGNSA. The CDR3 consists of 13 residues. The CDR3 protein is CASSAQMRYEAFF. CDR3 coding DNA: TGTGCCAGCAGCGCCCAGATGCGATATGAAGCTTTCTTT.